This entry describes one T cell receptor (beta chain). The clone's antigen remains unknown. Base qualities are missing; no much larger clone stands one base away. TCRbeta CDR3 regions were amplified from genomic DNA by means of the immunoSEQ Assay, a bias-controlled multiplex PCR. The authors' pipeline ran thus. The number of nucleated cells in each sample was estimated from the amplification of reference gene primers within the assay. To quantify the absolute abundance of each unique TCRbeta CDR3 rearrangement, sequence reads were collapsed and filtered. For each sample, productive Simpson clonality was calculated as the square root of Simpson's diversity index over productive rearrangements. TCRdb stores this immuneACCESS table with in-frame sequences only. Part of the clones is absent; in the studies checked, under half of the shortfall reflects unresolved V genes, and no reason is known for the rest. D and trimming were read from the DNA, whereas the V and J calls and clone size are those reported in that table. The sample profile shows roughly 80,000 clones; roughly 84% of them were found once. The ten largest clones take up 3% to 4.5% of the sample.

This record comes from a study of blood T cell repertoires in COVID-19 (TCRdb year 2020). About the study as a whole: Collaborator samples came from the United States, Italy and Spain and covered acute and convalescent phases of COVID-19. The material from the prospective study consisted of cDNA or gDNA derived from T cells, B-cell-depleted T cells, or PBMCs. Sample metadata almost always included a de-identified subject ID, COVID-19 status, age in years and sex. HLA class I and class II types, where available, came from metadata supplied by the sample provider rather than from assay-based typing. Subjects who had been exposed to COVID-19, were actively infected with it, or had recovered from it provided the deeply sampled blood TCRbeta repertoires that made up the dataset. The samples were drawn from two sources: the first 160 participants of the ongoing ImmuneRACE study, and some 1,300 subjects contributed by 6 global collaborators. The repertoires were released in a freely available public database intended as a resource for research on the immune response to SARS-CoV-2.

The investigation overall reported the following: The amount of clinical and demographic metadata varied by source and participant and was provided uncurated.

Whole blood was collected in K2EDTA tubes by collaborating institutions according to the institutions' own protocols. For TCRbeta analysis, collaborators shipped samples as frozen whole blood, isolated PBMCs, or DNA extracted from either of those sample types. The CDR3, cysteine through phenylalanine, is 15 amino acids long. Of all the DNA, just the CDR3 is kept, 45 bases in frame from base 1. According to the germline V gene (reference sequence), CDR1 reads SEHNR and CDR2 reads FQNEAQ. Trimming accounts for 2 bases at V and 7 bases at J, while the number of junction bases matched to no gene is 5. The specimen was peripheral blood. The chain is encoded by TRBV7-9 joined to TRBJ2-1, and TRBD2 matches 10 of the central bases. The source is a man over 45 with acute or convalescent COVID-19. The CDR3 sequence is CASSLTSGVVNEQFF. The sequenced DNA is TGTGCCAGCAGCTTAACTAGCGGGGTTGTAAATGAGCAGTTCTTC.